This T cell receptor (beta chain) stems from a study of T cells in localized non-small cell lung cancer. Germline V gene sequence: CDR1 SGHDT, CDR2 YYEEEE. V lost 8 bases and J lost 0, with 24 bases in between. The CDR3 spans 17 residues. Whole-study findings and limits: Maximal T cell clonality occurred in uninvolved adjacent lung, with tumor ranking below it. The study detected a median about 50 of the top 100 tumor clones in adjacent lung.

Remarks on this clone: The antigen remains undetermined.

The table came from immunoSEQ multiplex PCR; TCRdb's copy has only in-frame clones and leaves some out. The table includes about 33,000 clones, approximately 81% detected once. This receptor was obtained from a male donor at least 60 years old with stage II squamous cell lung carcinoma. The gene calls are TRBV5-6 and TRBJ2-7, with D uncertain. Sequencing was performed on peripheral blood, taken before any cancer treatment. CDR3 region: CASSLDGLGWNSYEQYF. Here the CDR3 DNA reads TGTGCCAGTTCGCTCGATGGGTTGGGGTGGAACTCCTACGAGCAGTACTTC. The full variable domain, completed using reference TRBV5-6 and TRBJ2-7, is DAGVTQSPTHLIKTRGQQVTLRCSPKSGHDTVSWYQQALGQGPQFIFQYYEEEERQRGNFPDRFSGHQFPNYSSELNVNALLLGDSALYLCASSLDGLGWNSYEQYFGPGTRLTVT.